Listed below are T cell receptor beta chains from one sample, sequenced in a study of T cells expressing NK-cell markers. No DNA is given; TCRdb re-called the 5' RACE reads and lists each CDR3 protein once. The sample shows about 160,000 distinct CDR3 sequences, and around 21% sits with its ten largest clones. Input material: blood T cells: a sorted CD56 or NKG2C T cell subset, CD4+ or CD8+ T cells, or bulk PBMC T cells (not recorded which). These receptors originate from a man between 18 and 69 years old in good health. The CDR3 runs from the conserved cysteine through the conserved F or W.

v_gene	j_gene	CDR3aa
TRBV7-9	TRBJ2-3	CASSLRGSPGETDTQYF
TRBV28	TRBJ2-7	CASNSRDRGIYEQYF
TRBV12-3/TRBV12-4	TRBJ1-3	CASSLIGNTIYF
TRBV5-6	TRBJ2-7	CASSAGEMAQYF
TRBV19	TRBJ2-7	CASAAGGGSYEQYF
TRBV28	TRBJ2-7	CASSTITTGPSYEQYF
TRBV6-1	TRBJ2-1	CASTILTGWNEQFF
TRBV5-4	TRBJ2-7	CASSGGPNYEQYF
TRBV12-3/TRBV12-4	TRBJ2-1	CASSQGPYNEQFF
TRBV12-3/TRBV12-4	TRBJ2-1	CASSSTPGLATYNEQFF
TRBV5-6	TRBJ1-1	CASSLMVTEAFF
TRBV5-1	TRBJ2-1	CASSLGLAGPYNEQFF
TRBV9	TRBJ1-1	CASSVASGSVRAFF
TRBV4-1	TRBJ2-1	CASSQANRGNEQFF
TRBV13	TRBJ2-6	CASSLMSGANVLTF
TRBV6-1	TRBJ2-2	CASSEVRANTGELFF
TRBV27	TRBJ2-3	CASSFTREGYHTQYF
TRBV4-2	TRBJ2-6	CASSQDGLAGAGANVLTF
TRBV4-2	TRBJ2-2	CASSPIIGSGGTGELFF
TRBV4-1	TRBJ1-1	CASSREPGQLNTEAFF
TRBV29-1	TRBJ1-2	CSVKGQGVNYGYTF
TRBV2	TRBJ2-2	CASSDGLAGGLTSGELFF